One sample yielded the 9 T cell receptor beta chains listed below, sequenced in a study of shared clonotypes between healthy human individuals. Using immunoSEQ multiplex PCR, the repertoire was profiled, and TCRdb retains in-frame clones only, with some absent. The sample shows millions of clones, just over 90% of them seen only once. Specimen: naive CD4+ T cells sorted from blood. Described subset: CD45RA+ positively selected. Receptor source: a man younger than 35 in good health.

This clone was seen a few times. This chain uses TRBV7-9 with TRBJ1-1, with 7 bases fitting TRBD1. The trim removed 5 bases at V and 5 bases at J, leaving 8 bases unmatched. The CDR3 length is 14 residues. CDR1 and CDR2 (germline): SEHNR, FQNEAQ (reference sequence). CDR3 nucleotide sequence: TGTGCCAGCAGCATAACAGGGGTCAAAACTGAAGCTTTCTTT. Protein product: CASSITGVKTEAFF.

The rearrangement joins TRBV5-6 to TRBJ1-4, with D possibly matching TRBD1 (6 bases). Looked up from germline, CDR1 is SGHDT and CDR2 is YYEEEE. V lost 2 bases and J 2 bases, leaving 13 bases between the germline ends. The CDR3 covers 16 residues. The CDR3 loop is CASSLGTFSTNEKLFF. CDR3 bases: TGTGCCAGCAGCTTAGGGACATTCTCTACTAATGAAAAACTGTTTTTT.

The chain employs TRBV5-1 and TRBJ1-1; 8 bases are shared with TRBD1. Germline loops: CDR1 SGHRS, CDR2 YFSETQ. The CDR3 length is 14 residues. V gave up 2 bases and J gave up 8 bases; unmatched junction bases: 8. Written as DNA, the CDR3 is TGCGCCAGCAGCTTAACGGGACAGGTGAAAGAAGCTTTCTTT. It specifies CASSLTGQVKEAFF. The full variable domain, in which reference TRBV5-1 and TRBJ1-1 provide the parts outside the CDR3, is KAGVTQTPRYLIKTRGQQVTLSCSPISGHRSVSWYQQTPGQGLQFLFEYFSETQRNKGNFPGRFSGRQFSNSRSEMNVSTLELGDSALYLCASSLTGQVKEAFFGQGTRLTVV.

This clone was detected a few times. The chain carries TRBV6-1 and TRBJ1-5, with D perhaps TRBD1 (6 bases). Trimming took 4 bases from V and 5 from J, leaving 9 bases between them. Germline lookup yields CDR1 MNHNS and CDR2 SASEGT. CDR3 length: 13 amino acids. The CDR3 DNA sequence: TGTGCCAGCAGTGGACAGGACTATCAGCCCCAGCATTTT. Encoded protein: CASSGQDYQPQHF.

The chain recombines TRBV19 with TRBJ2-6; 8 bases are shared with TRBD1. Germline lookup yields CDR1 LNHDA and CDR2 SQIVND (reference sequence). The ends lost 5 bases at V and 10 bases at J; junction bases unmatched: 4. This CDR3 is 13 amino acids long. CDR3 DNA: TGTGCCAGTAGTGGGGACAGGAGGAACGTCCTGACTTTC. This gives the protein CASSGDRRNVLTF.

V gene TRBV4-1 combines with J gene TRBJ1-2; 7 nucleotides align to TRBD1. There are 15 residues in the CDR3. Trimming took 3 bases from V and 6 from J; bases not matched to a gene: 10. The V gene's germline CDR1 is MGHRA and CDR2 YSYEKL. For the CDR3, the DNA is TGCGCCAGCAGCCAGGCCGACAGGGAAGTTGATGGCTACACCTTC. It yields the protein CASSQADREVDGYTF.

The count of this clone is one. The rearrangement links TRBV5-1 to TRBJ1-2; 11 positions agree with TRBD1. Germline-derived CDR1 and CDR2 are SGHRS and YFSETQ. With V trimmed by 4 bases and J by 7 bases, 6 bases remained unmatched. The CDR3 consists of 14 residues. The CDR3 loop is CASSPGDRGSGYTF. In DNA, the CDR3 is TGCGCCAGCAGCCCTGGGGACAGGGGGTCTGGCTACACCTTC.

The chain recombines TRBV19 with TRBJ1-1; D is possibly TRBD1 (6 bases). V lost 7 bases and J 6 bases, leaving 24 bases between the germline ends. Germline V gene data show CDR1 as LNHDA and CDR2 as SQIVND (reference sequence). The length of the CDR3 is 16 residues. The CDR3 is CASTSPGGRNDPEAFF. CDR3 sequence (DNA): TGTGCCAGTACCTCTCCTGGGGGGCGGAACGACCCTGAAGCTTTCTTT.

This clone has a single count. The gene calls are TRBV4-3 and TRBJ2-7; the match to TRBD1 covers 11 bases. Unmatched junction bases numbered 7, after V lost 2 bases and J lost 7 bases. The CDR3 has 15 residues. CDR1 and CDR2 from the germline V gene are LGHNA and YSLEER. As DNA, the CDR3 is TGCGCCAGCAGCCAATCCGGGACAGGGGGGTTTGAGCAGTACTTC. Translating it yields CASSQSGTGGFEQYF.